The entry below gives a single T cell receptor (beta chain) sequence along with its context. Its antigen is undetermined. Both 60 Vbeta primers and 13 Jbeta primers went into the PCR. TCRdb's table, derived via immunoSEQ multiplex PCR, lists solely in-frame clones and lacks some. Of about 150,000 clones listed, 65% to 75% are singletons. These data originate in a study of cytomegalovirus exposure and HLA in healthy donors. Across the whole study: Researchers found that 81% of 398 genotyped donors fell within the Caucasian-associated ancestry cluster.

Findings of the study overall: TCR sequences were mostly rare, though some public TCRs occurred in many donors. Later analysis reportedly placed an Asian-associated ancestry cluster below the roughly 640-donor mean in N-insertions. Clonal expansion, a later analysis showed, was greater in HLA-associated TCR beta chains than in equally common others.

The sequencing sample was made of PBMCs. The TCR sequence derives from a man aged 30-40 years in good health and CMV-seronegative.

CDR3 coding DNA: TGCGCCAGCAGCCAAAGGACTAGCGGGGGGAACACCGGGGAGCTGTTTTTT. Its translation: CASSQRTSGGNTGELFF. The J gene is TRBJ2-2, the V gene TRBV5-1, with 13 bases aligning to TRBD2. V lost 4 bases and J lost 1; bases outside the gene matches: 4. In germline, CDR1 is SGHRS, CDR2 YFSETQ. The CDR3 is 17 amino acids.